These T cell receptor beta chains were read from a single sample in a study of early T cells in non-severe SARS-CoV-2 infection. One entry per CDR3 protein, called by TCRdb with MiXCR from the 5' RACE reads. The repertoire consists of approximately 73,000 distinct CDR3 sequences, with roughly 12% occurring once and the leading ten covering less than 1.5%. The specimen was whole blood. The receptors derive from an adult who was a healthcare worker with PCR-confirmed SARS-CoV-2 infection or an uninfected control (not recorded which). The CDR3 runs from the conserved cysteine through the conserved F or W. Each record gives: V gene, J gene, D gene, clone size, CDR3 DNA, CDR3 protein. A D gene is named only where the DNA matches it firmly. For some rows the clone size is stated as once, few or many, or as a class when expanded; others skip it.

>TRBV5-1|TRBJ1-6|.|.
TGCGCCAGCAGCCCCGACAGTAATTCACCCCTCCACTTT
CASSPDSNSPLHF
>TRBV7-2|TRBJ1-2|.|.
TGTGCCAGCAGCTATGACAGGTCATCCTATGGCTACACCTTC
CASSYDRSSYGYTF
>TRBV12-3/TRBV12-4|TRBJ2-5|.|many
TGTGCCAGCAGCCATGACAGAAACGGAGAGACCCAGTACTTC
CASSHDRNGETQYF
>TRBV7-2|TRBJ2-7|TRBD1|few
TGTGCCAGCAGCGAAGATCCAGGGGGCTACGAGCAGTACTTC
CASSEDPGGYEQYF
>TRBV29-1|TRBJ2-5|.|.
TGCAGCGTTGAAGCTACTAGCCCTCCAGAGACCCAGTACTTC
CSVEATSPPETQYF
>TRBV19|TRBJ2-7|TRBD1|many
TGTGCCAGTAGTCCGGGACAGGGCAACTCCTACGAGCAGTACTTC
CASSPGQGNSYEQYF
>TRBV20-1|TRBJ2-1|.|.
TGCAGTGCTAGACTCCTCTACAATGAGCAGTTCTTC
CSARLLYNEQFF
>TRBV29-1|TRBJ2-7|.|.
TGCAGCGTTTTTTTAGAGGACTACGAGCAGTACTTC
CSVFLEDYEQYF
>TRBV6-2/TRBV6-3|TRBJ2-1|TRBD2|many
TGTGCCAGCAGTCCCACTAGCGGAGAAGGCAATGAGCAGTTCTTC
CASSPTSGEGNEQFF
>TRBV5-1|TRBJ2-7|.|many
TGCGCCAGCAGCGGCGGGGTACTTCACTCCTACGAGCAGTACTTC
CASSGGVLHSYEQYF
>TRBV11-3|TRBJ2-1|.|many
TGTGCCAGCAGTTCGGACTATTGGAATGAGCAGTTCTTC
CASSSDYWNEQFF